These 10 T cell receptor beta chains share one sample of origin, sequenced in a study of shared clonotypes between healthy human individuals. Using immunoSEQ multiplex PCR, the repertoire was profiled, and TCRdb retains in-frame clones only, with some absent. The data show 1,500,000 or so clones, approximately 98.5% seen once. The specimen sequenced was naive CD4+ T cells sorted from blood. Noted subset: CD45RA+ positively selected. These receptors were obtained from a man younger than 40 in good health.

The chain has TRBV6-6 and TRBJ1-5; TRBD1 is a possible D gene (5 bases). With 2 bases removed from V and 6 bases from J, the gap between germline ends came to 11 bases. The CDR3 loop spans 14 amino acids. Germline V gene lookup returns CDR1 MNHNY and CDR2 SVGAGI (reference sequence). For the CDR3, the DNA is TGTGCCAGCAGTTACCTAGGCGGGGGTCAGCCCCAGCATTTT. It yields the protein CASSYLGGGQPQHF.

The genes are TRBV18 and TRBJ1-4; TRBD1 matches 9 bases. Germline loops: CDR1 KGHSH, CDR2 LQKENI. The CDR3 loop spans 14 amino acids. The V and J ends lost 3 bases and 8 bases, in that order; junction bases with no gene match: 4. CDR3 protein: CASSPDRGSEKLFF. In DNA, the CDR3 is TGTGCCAGCTCACCCGACAGGGGGTCGGAAAAACTGTTTTTT.

The chain joins TRBV30 to TRBJ1-5; a possible D gene is TRBD1 (5 bases). From germline, CDR1 is GTSNPN and CDR2 SVGIG (reference sequence). The CDR3 spans 15 residues. Trimming pared 3 bases from V and 5 bases from J, leaving 17 bases between. CDR3 in amino acids: CAWSARGRADQPQHF. The CDR3 nucleotides read TGTGCCTGGAGCGCTAGGGGCAGGGCTGATCAGCCCCAGCATTTT.

In regard to this clone: Other DNA sequences from this sample encode an identical CDR3 as well. The chain has TRBV4-1 and TRBJ2-1; no reliable D call. This CDR3 spans 12 amino acids. Germline lookup yields CDR1 MGHRA and CDR2 YSYEKL. Trimming removed 1 base from V and 4 bases from J, with 2 bases in between. The CDR3 sequence is CASSQGYNEQFF. For the CDR3, the DNA is TGCGCCAGCAGCCAAGGTTACAATGAGCAGTTCTTC.

The gene calls are TRBV10-3 and TRBJ2-2; 8 bases match TRBD1. This CDR3 comprises 15 residues. Looked up from germline, CDR1 is ENHRY and CDR2 is SYGVKD. J lost 7 bases, V lost 0 bases, and 4 bases had no gene match. The CDR3 spells CAISESQGAGGELFF. In nucleotides, the CDR3 is TGTGCCATCAGTGAGTCCCAGGGGGCCGGCGGGGAGCTGTTTTTT.

The chain joins TRBV11-3 to TRBJ2-2; 14 bases agree with TRBD2. In germline, CDR1 is SGHNT, CDR2 YENEEA. The CDR3 consists of 17 residues. V shed 5 bases and J 5 bases; nucleotides not matched to a gene: 7. The CDR3 sequence: CASSAGLAGVTTGELFF. The CDR3 region has the DNA TGTGCCAGCAGCGCGGGACTAGCGGGAGTAACTACCGGGGAGCTGTTTTTT.

The genes are TRBV7-9 and TRBJ2-3; 10 bases line up with TRBD2. The CDR3 runs to 16 residues. From germline, CDR1 is SEHNR and CDR2 FQNEAQ (reference sequence). After removal of 11 bases from V and 6 bases from J, the junction contained 17 bases not matched to a gene. As DNA, the CDR3 is TGTGCCGGACGGGTAGGAACTAGCGGGACGGGGGATACGCAGTATTTT. This sequence encodes CAGRVGTSGTGDTQYF.

The V call is TRBV7-8, the J call TRBJ2-7; D not resolved. The CDR3 is 14 amino acids. Between the trimmed V and J ends, which lost 5 bases and 7 bases, there was a span of 18 bases. Germline CDR1 and CDR2: SGHVS and FQNEAQ. This CDR3 is CASSQFTENGEQYF. As DNA, the CDR3 is TGTGCCAGCAGCCAATTCACGGAAAATGGGGAGCAGTACTTC.

This sequence joins TRBV9 and TRBJ2-2; 7 bases are shared with TRBD2. Trimming at V came to 0 bases and at J to 4 bases, leaving 6 bases not matched to a gene. The CDR3 consists of 16 residues. Germline V gene sequence: CDR1 SGDLS, CDR2 YYNGEE. As DNA, the CDR3 is TGTGCCAGCAGCGTAGCAAGACTAGCACTCACCGGGGAGCTGTTTTTT. Translation: CASSVARLALTGELFF. Supplemented by reference TRBV9 and TRBJ2-2, the full variable domain reads DSGVTQTPKHLITATGQRVTLRCSPRSGDLSVYWYQQSLDQGLQFLIQYYNGEERAKGNILERFSAQQFPDLHSELNLSSLELGDSALYFCASSVARLALTGELFFGEGSRLTVL.

This clone was seen once. The chain is built from TRBV5-8 and TRBJ2-2; either TRBD1 or TRBD2 may fit D (5 bases each). The CDR3 is 18 amino acids. The V gene lost 1 base and the J gene lost 0 bases, with 16 bases spanning the gap. Germline V gene data show CDR1 as SGHTS and CDR2 as YDEGEE. CDR3 amino acids: CASSLLDSGTSNTGELFF. CDR3 in DNA: TGTGCCAGCAGCTTGCTAGACTCCGGGACGTCGAACACCGGGGAGCTGTTTTTT. The full variable domain, with the rest looked up from reference TRBV5-8 and TRBJ2-2, is EAGVTQSPTHLIKTRGQQATLRCSPISGHTSVYWYQQALGLGLQFLLWYDEGEERNRGNFPPRFSGRQFPNYSSELNVNALELEDSALYLCASSLLDSGTSNTGELFFGEGSRLTVL.